The sample holds a few counts of the clone carrying this T cell receptor (beta chain). This sample stems from a study of blood T cell repertoires in COVID-19. Study-level background: COVID-19 samples from acute and convalescent phases originated in the United States, Italy and Spain.

With 1 base removed from V and 7 bases from J, the gap between germline ends came to 11 bases. The CDR3 sequence is 14 residues long. The germline V gene encodes CDR1 MNHNS and CDR2 SASEGT. Authors' methods: Amplification from reference gene primers served as the basis for estimated nucleated cell counts. The repertoire was sequenced with immunoSEQ multiplex PCR; TCRdb's copy has only in-frame clones and lacks some. V and J calls and clone size are copied from that table; D and trimming were computed from the DNA. Found here are 60,000 to 65,000 clones, approximately 78% of them singletons; the top ten hold approximately 15%.

The chain couples TRBV6-1 to TRBJ1-5, with D unresolved. The clonotype was recovered from a man aged 60 to 75 with COVID-19, enrolled during active disease. Source material: peripheral blood. The CDR3 sequence is CASSEDQAGQPQHF. CDR3 bases: TGTGCCAGCAGTGAAGATCAAGCGGGGCAGCCCCAGCATTTT.